This passage covers 5 T cell receptor beta chains from one sample sequenced in a study of T-cell reconstitution after alpha-beta-depleted transplantation in children. TCRbeta library preparation incorporated unique molecular identifiers. From the PCR reads, TCRdb called clonotypes with MiXCR, one entry per CDR3 protein. This table holds some 530,000 distinct CDR3 sequences, 9.5% to 15% found once. This material consisted of PBMCs from the stem cell graft donor, taken from the stem cell graft. Every receptor here comes from a human donor who donated a stem cell graft to a child with combined immunodeficiency.

The table lists this clonotype with many counts. J is TRBJ2-3 and V is TRBV12-3 or TRBV12-4; 7 nucleotides match TRBD1. V shed 4 bases, J shed 4 bases, and the junction held 5 bases outside the gene matches. The CDR3 spans 14 residues. In nucleotides, the CDR3 is TGTGCCAGCAGTTCCTGGGACAGTGCAGATACGCAGTATTTT. It yields the protein CASSSWDSADTQYF.

The sample holds a few counts of this clonotype. The V call is TRBV24-1, the J call TRBJ2-4; perhaps D is TRBD1 or TRBD2 (5 bases each). Germline V gene data show CDR1 as KGHDR and CDR2 as SFDVKD. The V gene lost 4 bases and the J gene lost 3 bases, with 24 bases spanning the gap. The CDR3 has 19 residues. In nucleotides, the CDR3 is TGTGCCACCAGTGACAAACCGGGACGGCGAGGCAGGGTCAAAAACATTCAGTACTTC. Translating gives CATSDKPGRRGRVKNIQYF.

On this clonotype: A much larger clone lies one base from this, so it may be a read error. The rearrangement uses TRBV3-1 and TRBJ2-1; 12 bases fit TRBD2. Germline loops: CDR1 LGHDT, CDR2 YNNKEL (reference sequence). The CDR3 is 15 residues long. V was pared by 5 bases and J by 9 bases, with 8 bases of the junction left unmatched. The CDR3 protein is CASSTRTSGTSEQFF. The CDR3 DNA is TGTGCCAGCAGCACCCGGACTAGCGGGACGAGTGAGCAGTTCTTC.

This clonotype came up a few times. This chain connects TRBV12-3 or TRBV12-4 to TRBJ1-5; D is ambiguous. V was pared by 8 bases and J by 9 bases, with 8 bases between. The CDR3 has 10 residues. CDR3: CASGLWPQHF. The CDR3 bases are TGTGCCAGCGGATTATGGCCCCAGCATTTT.

This clonotype was seen many times. V usage is TRBV12-3 or TRBV12-4 and J usage is TRBJ2-2; D perhaps matches TRBD2 (6 bases). Trimming cost V 3 bases and J 7 bases, with 6 bases left between them. The CDR3 totals 12 residues. The CDR3: CASSFGSGELFF. The CDR3, as DNA: TGTGCCAGCAGTTTCGGGAGCGGGGAGCTGTTTTTT.